These T cell receptor beta chains were read from a single sample in a study of T cells in Graves' hyperthyroidism and ophthalmopathy. TCRdb reprocessed the multiplex PCR reads with MiXCR, giving one entry per CDR3 protein. In the table there are roughly 180,000 distinct CDR3 sequences, approximately 15% of which are singletons. Input material: blood. These receptors originate from a woman between 45 and 60 years old with Graves' hyperthyroidism. The CDR3 runs from the conserved cysteine through the conserved F or W. D genes are given only for firm matches. Where a row states a size, it is once, few, many or the class of an expanded clone; other rows omit it.

V	J	size	D	CDR3	DNA
TRBV7-9	TRBJ2-1	many	TRBD2	CASSLVLAGDNEQFF	TGTGCCAGCAGCTTAGTGCTAGCGGGGGACAATGAGCAGTTCTTC
TRBV19	TRBJ2-7	many	TRBD1	CASSNLTPGQTYEQYF	TGTGCCAGTAGTAACCTTACACCGGGACAGACCTACGAGCAGTACTTC
TRBV29-1	TRBJ2-5	many	TRBD2	CSVPHSGGAQETQYF	TGCAGCGTTCCACATAGCGGGGGGGCCCAAGAGACCCAGTACTTC
TRBV13	TRBJ2-5	many	-	CASSLGGRETQYF	TGTGCCAGCAGCTTAGGGGGGCGAGAGACCCAGTACTTC
TRBV5-4	TRBJ2-5	-	-	CASSKRQIRKETQYF	TGTGCCAGCAGCAAACGACAAATTCGGAAGGAGACCCAGTACTTC
TRBV19	TRBJ2-7	-	-	CASSISDSYEQYF	TGTGCCAGTAGTATTTCGGACAGTTACGAGCAGTACTTC
TRBV4-1	TRBJ1-4	few	-	CASSQGPIRGDNEKLFF	TGCGCCAGCAGCCAAGGCCCGATCAGGGGAGATAATGAAAAACTGTTTTTT
TRBV7-9	TRBJ2-2	few	-	CASSSRQGNTGELFF	TGTGCCAGCAGCTCGCGCCAAGGGAACACCGGGGAGCTGTTTTTT
TRBV6-6	TRBJ1-2	-	-	CASSYSTANYGYTF	TGTGCCAGCAGTTACTCGACAGCTAACTATGGCTACACCTTC
TRBV6-5	TRBJ1-6	many	-	CASSYGRDSPLHF	TGTGCCAGCAGTTACGGGAGGGATTCACCCCTCCACTTT
TRBV5-1	TRBJ2-7	many	-	CASSSGAGSYEQYF	TGCGCCAGCAGCTCCGGGGCAGGCTCCTACGAGCAGTACTTC
TRBV7-8	TRBJ1-4	-	-	CASSPEITTNEKLFF	TGTGCCAGCAGCCCCGAGATTACAACTAATGAAAAACTGTTTTTT
TRBV19	TRBJ1-2	many	-	CASSIWSNNYGYTF	TGTGCCAGTAGTATCTGGAGCAACAACTATGGCTACACCTTC
TRBV4-1	TRBJ2-2	medium-sized	TRBD1	CASSQDRDSPWTGELFF	TGCGCCAGCAGCCAAGATAGGGACAGTCCATGGACCGGGGAGCTGTTTTTT
TRBV6-5	TRBJ1-1	-	TRBD1	CASSYTGQGRSAEAFF	TGTGCCAGCAGTTACACGGGACAGGGGCGATCCGCTGAAGCTTTCTTT
TRBV7-2	TRBJ1-1	many	-	CASSLADSPEAFF	TGTGCCAGCAGCTTAGCGGACTCGCCTGAAGCTTTCTTT
TRBV7-9	TRBJ2-2	many	-	CASSSTHITGELFF	TGTGCCAGCAGCTCCACCCACATCACCGGGGAGCTGTTTTTT
TRBV28	TRBJ2-7	many	-	CASAGSRYEQYF	TGTGCCAGTGCGGGCTCTCGATACGAGCAGTACTTC
TRBV29-1	TRBJ2-2	few	-	CSVGRTGELFF	TGCAGCGTTGGGCGGACCGGGGAGCTGTTTTTT
TRBV3-1	TRBJ1-1	many	-	CASSQGGGPMNTEAFF	TGTGCCAGCAGCCAAGGCGGGGGACCAATGAACACTGAAGCTTTCTTT
TRBV4-1	TRBJ1-6	many	TRBD1	CASAGTVDSPLHF	TGCGCCAGTGCCGGGACAGTAGATTCACCCCTCCACTTT
TRBV28	TRBJ1-1	-	-	CASGVLPRTEAFF	TGTGCCAGCGGTGTCCTGCCGAGGACTGAAGCTTTCTTT
TRBV4-1	TRBJ2-7	many	TRBD1	CASSQQRTGEQYF	TGCGCCAGCAGCCAACAGCGGACAGGGGAGCAGTACTTC
TRBV7-9	TRBJ1-1	once	-	CASSSYVSNTEAFF	TGTGCCAGCAGCTCCTACGTTTCGAACACTGAAGCTTTCTTT
TRBV6-4	TRBJ1-1	many	-	CASSYSSRGRANTEAFF	TGTGCCAGCAGTTACTCGAGCCGGGGCCGGGCGAACACTGAAGCTTTCTTT
TRBV5-1	TRBJ2-4	few	TRBD2	CASSHGGGGHLAKNIQYF	TGCGCCAGCTCCCATGGCGGGGGGGGACACCTAGCCAAAAACATTCAGTACTTC
TRBV10-2	TRBJ2-5	-	TRBD2	CASSAFGGFGETQYF	TGCGCCAGCAGTGCATTCGGGGGGTTTGGAGAGACCCAGTACTTC
TRBV7-2	TRBJ1-5	many	-	CASSLEGRYQPQHF	TGTGCCAGCAGCTTAGAGGGACGGTATCAGCCCCAGCATTTT
TRBV6-1	TRBJ1-1	many	TRBD1	CASSYRDRESEAFF	TGTGCCAGCAGTTACAGGGACAGGGAATCCGAAGCTTTCTTT
TRBV7-3	TRBJ1-6	many	TRBD1	CASSYLGQGDSPLHF	TGTGCCAGCAGCTACCTTGGACAGGGAGATTCACCCCTCCACTTT
TRBV7-2	TRBJ1-3	-	-	CASSLKNSGNTIYF	TGTGCCAGCAGCTTGAAGAACTCTGGAAACACCATATATTTT
TRBV6-1	TRBJ2-6	many	-	CASSEIRIGGSSGANVLTF	TGTGCCAGCAGTGAAATTCGGATAGGGGGGAGTTCTGGGGCCAACGTCCTGACTTTC
TRBV2	TRBJ1-5	many	-	CASRKTLLSNQPQHF	TGTGCCAGCAGAAAGACATTGCTCTCTAATCAGCCCCAGCATTTT
TRBV7-2	TRBJ2-5	once	-	CASSLRVGAQYF	TGTGCCAGCAGCTTACGTGTTGGGGCCCAGTACTTC
TRBV10-1	TRBJ2-3	few	TRBD2	CASARLAGDTQYF	TGCGCCAGCGCTCGACTAGCGGGGGATACGCAGTATTTT
TRBV19	TRBJ2-1	few	-	CASRKAGIGKGEQFF	TGTGCCAGTAGGAAGGCCGGGATAGGGAAGGGCGAGCAGTTCTTC
TRBV5-4	TRBJ1-6	few	-	CASSLAARNSPLHF	TGTGCCAGCAGCTTGGCGGCTAGGAATTCACCCCTCCACTTT
TRBV20-1	TRBJ1-1	many	TRBD1	CSARDKGRGQGLNTEAFF	TGCAGTGCTAGAGATAAAGGGAGGGGACAGGGACTGAACACTGAAGCTTTCTTT
TRBV6-1	TRBJ1-2	-	TRBD1	CASSRTGHYGYTF	TGTGCCAGCAGCCGGACAGGGCACTATGGCTACACCTTC
TRBV2	TRBJ1-1	many	-	CASARVENTEAFF	TGTGCCAGCGCACGGGTAGAGAACACTGAAGCTTTCTTT
TRBV5-1	TRBJ1-5	many	TRBD1	CASSLQGTQPQHF	TGCGCCAGCAGCCTACAGGGGACTCAGCCCCAGCATTTT
TRBV3-1	TRBJ2-1	many	-	CASSHPGQGGKQFF	TGTGCCAGCAGCCATCCGGGACAAGGGGGTAAGCAGTTCTTC
TRBV3-1	TRBJ2-5	-	TRBD2	CASSRGGRGQETQYF	TGTGCCAGCAGTCGCGGGGGTAGAGGACAAGAGACCCAGTACTTC
TRBV20-1	TRBJ1-1	many	-	CSARDWGDTEAFF	TGCAGTGCTAGAGATTGGGGTGACACTGAAGCTTTCTTT
TRBV6-1	TRBJ1-5	many	-	CASSSTGWAYNQPQHF	TGTGCCAGCAGTTCGACAGGATGGGCATACAATCAGCCCCAGCATTTT
TRBV14	TRBJ2-5	many	-	CASSAQQETQYF	TGTGCCAGCAGCGCCCAACAAGAGACCCAGTACTTC
TRBV5-1	TRBJ1-1	many	-	CASRFHSNTEAFF	TGCGCCAGCAGATTCCATTCGAACACTGAAGCTTTCTTT
TRBV18	TRBJ2-5	many	TRBD1	CASSAGTGGAETQYF	TGTGCCAGCTCAGCCGGGACAGGGGGTGCGGAGACCCAGTACTTC
TRBV20-1	TRBJ1-6	many	TRBD1	CSAKDRGSHNSPLHF	TGCAGTGCTAAGGACAGGGGGTCACATAATTCACCCCTCCACTTT
TRBV7-9	TRBJ2-7	many	-	CASSLANSYEQYF	TGTGCCAGCAGCCTTGCCAACTCCTACGAGCAGTACTTC